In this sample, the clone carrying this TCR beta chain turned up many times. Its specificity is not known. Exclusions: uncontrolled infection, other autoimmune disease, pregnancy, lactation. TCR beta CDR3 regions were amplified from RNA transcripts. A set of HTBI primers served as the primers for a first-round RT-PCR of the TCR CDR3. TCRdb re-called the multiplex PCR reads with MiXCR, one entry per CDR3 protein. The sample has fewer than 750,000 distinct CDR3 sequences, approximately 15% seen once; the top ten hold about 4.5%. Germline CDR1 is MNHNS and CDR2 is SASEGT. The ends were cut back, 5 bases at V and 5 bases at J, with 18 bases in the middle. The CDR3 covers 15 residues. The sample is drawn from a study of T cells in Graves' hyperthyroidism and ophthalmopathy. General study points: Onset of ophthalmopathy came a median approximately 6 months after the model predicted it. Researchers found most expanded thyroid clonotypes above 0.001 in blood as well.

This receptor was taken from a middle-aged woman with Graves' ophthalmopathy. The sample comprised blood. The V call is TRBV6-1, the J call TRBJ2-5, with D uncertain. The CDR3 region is CASSQSLATVETQYF. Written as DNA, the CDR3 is TGTGCCAGCAGTCAAAGTTTAGCCACCGTGGAGACCCAGTACTTC.